This note documents a single T cell receptor beta chain sequence. Antigen unknown. This CDR3 is built from 14 residues. CDR1 DFQATT and CDR2 SNEGSKA come from the germline V gene (reference sequence). V shed 0 bases and J shed 7 bases, with 13 bases lying between them. The data originate from a study of Graves' ophthalmopathy and Graves' hyperthyroidism. For the study at large: No ophthalmopathy within 18 months of follow-up signified stable hyperthyroidism.

Study results and limitations: The model reached 65% to 71% sensitivity and under 75% specificity for predicting ophthalmopathy progression. Among expanded thyroid clonotypes above 0.001 frequency, most also occurred in blood.

Orbital computed tomography, thyroid ultrasound, TRAb, serum thyroxine and clinical symptoms formed the basis of diagnosis. Amplified TCR beta CDR3 regions were obtained using RNA transcripts as template. Scientists carried out first-round RT-PCR using HTBI primers and then a second-round multiplex PCR. MiXCR, applied by TCRdb to the multiplex PCR reads, yields one record per CDR3 protein. This repertoire shows about 590,000 distinct CDR3 sequences, approximately 37% found once; its top ten account for about 4%. Sequenced material: peripheral blood or thyroid tissue (not recorded which). The sequence derives from an adult man with Graves' hyperthyroidism. The chain combines TRBV20-1 with TRBJ1-5, with a tentative D call TRBD1 (6 bases). The CDR3 bases are TGCAGTGCTAGAGAACCGGCGGGGGGCCAGCCCCAGCATTTT. It yields the protein CSAREPAGGQPQHF.